This passage covers 5 T cell receptor beta chains from one sample sequenced in a study of CD8 T cells in Susac syndrome. It was with random hexamers that 0.5 to 1 ug RNA was reverse transcribed. In TCRdb, the immunoSEQ multiplex PCR reads were re-called with MiXCR into one record per CDR3 protein. The repertoire has approximately 190,000 distinct CDR3 sequences, roughly 96% of them found once; the top ten carry about 0.096%. Material for sequencing was CD4+ T cells from PBMCs. Receptors originate from a human donor with multiple sclerosis.

This clonotype was detected only once. This chain uses TRBV20-1 with TRBJ2-7, with D possibly being TRBD2 (6 bases). Trimming took 1 base from V and 1 from J, leaving 8 bases between them. The CDR3 totals 13 residues. Per germline, CDR1 DFQATT and CDR2 SNEGSKA (reference sequence). The CDR3 DNA sequence: TGCAGTGCTAGAGGGGACTTGTCCTACGAGCAGTACTTC. Protein sequence: CSARGDLSYEQYF.

V usage is TRBV3-1 and J usage is TRBJ2-7, with 7 bases identical to TRBD2. There are 17 residues in the CDR3. Trimming cost V 3 bases and J 5 bases; bases outside gene matches: 16. The germline gives CDR1 LGHDT, CDR2 YNNKEL (reference sequence). CDR3 sequence reads: CASSHDVAGIWGDEQYF. CDR3 sequence (DNA): TGTGCCAGCAGCCATGATGTAGCGGGTATCTGGGGGGACGAGCAGTACTTC.

The chain carries TRBV28 and TRBJ2-7; D perhaps matches TRBD1 (6 bases). Germline CDR1 MDHEN, CDR2 SYDVKM. This CDR3 has 14 residues. The germline V and J ends were trimmed by 5 bases and 5 bases, with 16 bases remaining between them. The CDR3 nucleotides read TGTGCCAGCAGTGACGGTGGGGGCCTGGACGAGCAGTACTTC. Amino acids: CASSDGGGLDEQYF.

This rearrangement joins TRBV9 to TRBJ2-1, with D possibly matching TRBD2 (7 bases). V was cut by 0 bases and J by 4 bases, with 14 bases left in between. Germline assignment: CDR1 SGDLS and CDR2 YYNGEE. This CDR3 comprises 16 residues. CDR3 sequence (DNA): TGTGCCAGCAGCGTAGCGGGGGGCGAATTTTACAATGAGCAGTTCTTC. It codes for CASSVAGGEFYNEQFF. Complete variable domain (other parts from reference TRBV9 and TRBJ2-1): DSGVTQTPKHLITATGQRVTLRCSPRSGDLSVYWYQQSLDQGLQFLIQYYNGEERAKGNILERFSAQQFPDLHSELNLSSLELGDSALYFCASSVAGGEFYNEQFFGPGTRLTVL.

The V gene is TRBV5-6, the J gene TRBJ1-1; TRBD1 is a possible D gene (5 bases). V dropped 0 bases and J dropped 5 bases, with 11 bases sitting between them. This CDR3 has 14 amino acids. The germline V gene has CDR1 SGHDT and CDR2 YYEEEE. CDR3 protein: CASSLDRRGTEAFF. The DNA of the CDR3 is TGTGCCAGCAGCTTGGACAGGCGGGGAACTGAAGCTTTCTTT.